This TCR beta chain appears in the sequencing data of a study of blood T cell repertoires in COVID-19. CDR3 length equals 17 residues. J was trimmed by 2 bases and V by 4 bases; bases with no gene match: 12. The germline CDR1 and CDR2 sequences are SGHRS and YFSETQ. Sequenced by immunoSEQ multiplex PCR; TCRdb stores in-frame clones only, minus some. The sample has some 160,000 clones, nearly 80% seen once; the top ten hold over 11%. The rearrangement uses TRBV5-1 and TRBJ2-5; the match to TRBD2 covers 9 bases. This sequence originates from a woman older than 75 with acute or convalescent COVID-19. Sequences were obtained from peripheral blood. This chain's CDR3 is CASSNGGSSGEQETQYF. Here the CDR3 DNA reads TGCGCCAGCAGCAACGGAGGGTCTAGCGGGGAGCAAGAGACCCAGTACTTC.